A single sample is the source of the 15 T cell receptor beta chains below, sequenced in a study of blood T cell repertoires in COVID-19. Some clones are missing from TCRdb's copy, which holds only in-frame ones; the method was immunoSEQ multiplex PCR. This table holds about 190,000 clones, approximately 86% found once. Sequencing used peripheral blood. The source of these receptors is a man aged 30-40 years with acute or convalescent COVID-19.

V is TRBV4-1 and J is TRBJ1-5, with D possibly TRBD1 on 5 matching bases. V lost 4 bases to trimming and J lost 3 bases, with 13 bases between them. This CDR3 comprises 15 residues. The germline V gene has CDR1 MGHRA and CDR2 YSYEKL. The DNA of the CDR3 is TGCGCCAGCAGCCCCCGGGGGGTCATCAATCAGCCCCAGCATTTT. Its protein is CASSPRGVINQPQHF.

This chain joins TRBV9 and TRBJ2-1; TRBD2 is a possible D gene (5 bases). Germline values: CDR1 SGDLS, CDR2 YYNGEE. This CDR3 contains 14 residues. V was trimmed by 4 bases and J by 13 bases, leaving 21 bases between them. The CDR3 coding sequence is TGTGCCAGCAGCCCCCTGGTTGGTCTAGCAGCTCAGTTCTTC. Protein sequence: CASSPLVGLAAQFF.

V and J are TRBV10-3 and TRBJ2-3, with D possibly being TRBD2 (6 bases). The CDR3 sequence is 15 residues long. Germline V CDR1 and CDR2: ENHRY, SYGVKD. Trimming removed 2 bases from V and 4 bases from J, with 13 bases in between. CDR3 in DNA: TGTGCCATCAGTGAGCTAATAGGAGGGCCAGATACGCAGTATTTT. Translated, it gives CAISELIGGPDTQYF.

The gene calls are TRBV2 and TRBJ2-1; TRBD2 matches at 8 bases. V lost 4 bases to trimming and J lost 1 base; unmatched junction nucleotides: 3. This CDR3 comprises 15 residues. CDR1 is SNHLY, CDR2 FYNNEI, per germline. The CDR3 region is CASSGSGVSYNEQFF. The CDR3 DNA reads as TGTGCCAGCAGTGGTAGCGGGGTTTCCTACAATGAGCAGTTCTTC.

The chain uses TRBV6-6 and TRBJ1-5; tentatively, D is TRBD1 (5 bases). Germline CDR1 is MNHNY and CDR2 is SVGAGI (reference sequence). Deletions cut 7 bases from V and 11 bases from J, with 21 bases between. The CDR3 length is 14 residues. The CDR3 sequence: CASTNEGSGGTQHF. The CDR3 coding sequence is TGTGCCAGCACCAATGAAGGTTCCGGGGGGACCCAGCATTTT.

This rearrangement joins TRBV28 to TRBJ2-1; no clear D gene. This CDR3 region has 11 residues. Germline V lookup: CDR1 MDHEN, CDR2 SYDVKM. V lost 3 bases to trimming and J lost 11 bases, with 8 bases between them. CDR3 coding DNA: TGTGCCAGCAGTTTTGAGACAAAGCAGTTCTTC. It specifies CASSFETKQFF.

This chain connects TRBV6-5 to TRBJ1-5; a possible D gene is TRBD1 (5 bases). The CDR3 is made up of 13 amino acids. Trimming cost V 8 bases and J 4 bases, with 12 bases left between them. In germline, CDR1 is MNHEY, CDR2 SVGAGI. In DNA form, the CDR3 reads TGTGCCAGCGACCTCGGGGGAAATCAGCCCCAGCATTTT. Translating it yields CASDLGGNQPQHF.

This chain links TRBV6-6 with TRBJ1-3; 7 bases agree with TRBD1. V trimming: 7 bases; J trimming: 0 bases; junction bases outside the gene matches: 9. The CDR3 covers 16 residues. CDR1 is MNHNY, CDR2 SVGAGI, per germline (reference sequence). The CDR3 nucleotides read TGTGCCAGCACCATGGACAGGATCCTCTCTGGAAACACCATATATTTT. Translated: CASTMDRILSGNTIYF.

The chain is built from TRBV30 and TRBJ2-7; tentatively, D is TRBD1 (6 bases). V dropped 0 bases and J dropped 5 bases, with 14 bases sitting between them. The CDR3 contains 14 residues. From germline, CDR1 is GTSNPN and CDR2 SVGIG (reference sequence). The CDR3 coding sequence is TGTGCCTGGAGTGTAGGGCAGGGGAACCACGAGCAGTACTTC. Translating it yields CAWSVGQGNHEQYF.

V is TRBV24-1 and J is TRBJ2-3, with TRBD2 matching over 9 bases. The CDR3 has 16 amino acids. V lost 3 bases to trimming and J lost 8 bases; unmatched junction nucleotides: 11. CDR1 is KGHDR, CDR2 SFDVKD, per germline. The CDR3 region has the DNA TGTGCCACCAGTGATAGGACTAGCGAGATCGGGGGTACGCAGTATTTT. It encodes CATSDRTSEIGGTQYF.

The rearrangement links TRBV30 to TRBJ2-3, with D tentatively TRBD1 (6 bases). The CDR3 covers 15 residues. Germline V lookup: CDR1 GTSNPN, CDR2 SVGIG (reference sequence). V lost 3 bases to trimming and J lost 2 bases, with 15 bases between them. CDR3 coding DNA: TGTGCCTGGAGCCCCGGGACATTTGACACAGATACGCAGTATTTT. This sequence encodes CAWSPGTFDTDTQYF.

This clone was seen once. The genes are TRBV7-2 and TRBJ1-2; D is perhaps TRBD1 (6 bases). V shed 2 bases and J shed 7 bases, with 17 bases lying between them. The CDR3 totals 15 residues. In germline, CDR1 is SGHTA, CDR2 FQGNSA. This CDR3 reads CASSLQAGVSGGYTF. The CDR3 DNA is TGTGCCAGCAGCTTACAAGCAGGGGTTTCTGGTGGCTACACCTTC.

This chain joins TRBV9 and TRBJ1-5; 7 bases fit TRBD1. This CDR3 is built from 16 residues. CDR1 is SGDLS, CDR2 YYNGEE, per germline. J lost 3 bases, V lost 7 bases, and 13 bases had no gene match. The CDR3 here is CASPQEGRGDNQPQHF. The DNA of the CDR3 is TGTGCCAGCCCCCAAGAGGGCAGGGGGGACAATCAGCCCCAGCATTTT.

V and J are TRBV6-5 and TRBJ2-5, with 11 bases fitting TRBD1. This CDR3 spans 15 amino acids. Trimming cost V 4 bases and J 5 bases; bases outside gene matches: 6. Germline loops: CDR1 MNHEY, CDR2 SVGAGI. This CDR3 is CASSSWTGGGETQYF. CDR3 nucleotide sequence: TGTGCCAGCAGTTCCTGGACAGGGGGCGGGGAGACCCAGTACTTC.

This chain connects TRBV19 to TRBJ2-1; D is uncertain. CDR1 and CDR2 from the germline V gene are LNHDA and SQIVND (reference sequence). V lost 4 bases to trimming and J lost 4 bases, with 14 bases between them. The CDR3 length is 15 residues. The CDR3 is CASSRLSHTYNEQFF. DNA for the CDR3: TGTGCCAGTAGTAGACTGAGCCACACTTACAATGAGCAGTTCTTC.